The following is a TCR beta chain sequence with its context. The sample is drawn from a study of blood T cell repertoires in COVID-19. Whole-study context: Acute and convalescent COVID-19 specimens originated in the United States, Italy and Spain. T cells, B-cell-depleted T cells, or PBMCs provided the cDNA or gDNA that served as material.

This CDR3 is 16 amino acids long. Per germline, CDR1 KGHSH and CDR2 LQKENI. The V and J ends lost 3 bases and 4 bases respectively, with 16 bases between them. As processed by the authors: Amplification of reference gene primers was used by the study to estimate nucleated cell counts. TCRdb keeps only in-frame clones here, not all; method: immunoSEQ multiplex PCR. Clone size and V and J calls were adopted from that table, with D and trimming inferred from the DNA. The table includes roughly 250,000 clones, around 85% detected once. While infection was still active, Seattle patients were enrolled and then followed longitudinally.

Sample: peripheral blood. The gene calls are TRBV18 and TRBJ2-1; D perhaps matches TRBD2 (5 bases). The clonotype was recovered from a woman in her twenties or thirties with COVID-19, enrolled during active disease. CDR3 sequence (DNA): TGTGCCAGCTCACCTTTGGGGAGAGTCCAATACAATGAGCAGTTCTTC. Its protein product is CASSPLGRVQYNEQFF.